These 29 T cell receptor beta chains were all obtained from the same sample, sequenced in a study of blood T cells in healthy people across ages. A second roughly 7 to 12 cycle PCR used barcoded and J-beta primers. TCRdb independently ran MiXCR on the 5' RACE reads; one entry per CDR3 protein. The table shows roughly 1.5 million distinct CDR3 sequences, with 35% to 45% occurring only once. Sequencing was performed on blood. The receptors come from a woman aged 18-30 years in good health.

V is TRBV7-2 and J is TRBJ2-4, with 8 bases that match TRBD2. Germline assignment: CDR1 SGHTA and CDR2 FQGNSA. The CDR3 length is 15 residues. V lost 5 bases to trimming and J lost 0 bases; unmatched junction nucleotides: 3. The CDR3 protein is CASSPGRAAKNIQYF. In DNA form, the CDR3 reads TGTGCCAGCAGCCCCGGGAGGGCAGCCAAAAACATTCAGTACTTC.

The rearrangement joins TRBV27 to TRBJ1-2; TRBD1 matches at 10 bases. The V and J ends lost 4 bases and 4 bases, in that order; junction bases with no gene match: 6. Per germline, CDR1 MNHEY and CDR2 SMNVEV (reference sequence). This CDR3 comprises 15 residues. The CDR3 protein is CASSSTGGASYGYTF. CDR3 sequence (DNA): TGTGCCAGCAGTTCGACAGGGGGCGCGAGCTATGGCTACACCTTC.

The gene calls are TRBV7-3 and TRBJ2-1; D is possibly TRBD2 (6 bases). This CDR3 is built from 13 residues. Per germline, CDR1 SGHTA and CDR2 FQGTGA. The ends were cut back, 4 bases at V and 6 bases at J, with 10 bases in the middle. The CDR3 is CASSSTSSNEQFF. Written as DNA, the CDR3 is TGTGCCAGCAGCTCCACTAGCTCCAATGAGCAGTTCTTC. Drawing the rest from reference TRBV7-3 and TRBJ2-1, the complete variable domain is GAGVSQTPSNKVTEKGKYVELRCDPISGHTALYWYRQSLGQGPEFLIYFQGTGAADDSGLPNDRFFAVRPEGSVSTLKIQRTERGDSAVYLCASSSTSSNEQFFGPGTRLTVL.

This clonotype was seen a few times. For the CDR3, the DNA is TGTGCCAGCAGCTTACCCTATCGGGGAAATGAGCAGTTCTTC. Its protein product is CASSLPYRGNEQFF. This sequence joins TRBV7-6 and TRBJ2-1; D might be TRBD2 (5 bases). The germline V gene has CDR1 SGHVS and CDR2 FNYEAQ. This CDR3 spans 14 amino acids. The V and J ends lost 2 bases and 7 bases respectively, with 12 bases between them.

The rearrangement joins TRBV5-1 to TRBJ2-1; the match to TRBD2 covers 8 bases. The J call is in doubt because the DNA end fits TRBJ2-7 better. Looked up from germline, CDR1 is SGHRS and CDR2 is YFSETQ. This CDR3 has 17 amino acids. The CDR3 DNA is TGCGCCAGCAGCTTCGGCGGGGGGCCGAGCTCCTACAATGAGCAGTACTTC. As protein: CASSFGGGPSSYNEQYF.

This clonotype was recorded a few times. This CDR3 reads CSALPDHGNEKLFF. CDR3 sequence (DNA): TGCAGTGCTTTACCCGACCACGGTAATGAAAAACTGTTTTTT. This chain uses TRBV20-1 with TRBJ1-4; D gene unclear. The V gene's germline CDR1 is DFQATT and CDR2 SNEGSKA (reference sequence). This CDR3 is built from 14 residues. V was pared by 5 bases and J by 4 bases, with 14 bases between.

In this sample, this clonotype turned up a few times. The CDR3 DNA follows: TGTGCCACCAGCAGACTACAGGTTACTAATGAAAAACTGTTTTTT. This gives the protein CATSRLQVTNEKLFF. The rearrangement joins TRBV15 to TRBJ1-4; possible D gene TRBD1, 5 bases. The CDR3 loop spans 15 amino acids. V gave up 2 bases and J gave up 2 bases, with 9 bases separating them. Germline values: CDR1 LNHNV, CDR2 YYDKDF (reference sequence).

The J gene is TRBJ2-7, the V gene TRBV11-2, with TRBD2 as a possible D gene (6 bases). The length of the CDR3 is 15 residues. Germline assignment: CDR1 SGHAT and CDR2 FQNNGV. Trimming removed 5 bases at V and 2 bases at J, with 16 bases between. This CDR3 reads CASSGTGTGAYEQYF. DNA of the CDR3: TGTGCCAGCAGCGGAACCGGGACGGGAGCCTACGAGCAGTACTTC.

The CDR3 sequence is CASSQVKLAGVYEQYF. The CDR3 coding sequence is TGCGCCAGCAGCCAAGTTAAACTAGCGGGAGTGTATGAGCAGTACTTC. This chain uses TRBV4-3 with TRBJ2-7; 11 bases align to TRBD2. With 1 base clipped from V and 7 bases from J, the junction kept 9 bases outside the gene matches. The germline CDR1 and CDR2 sequences are LGHNA and YSLEER. The CDR3 has 16 residues.

The chain recombines TRBV30 with TRBJ2-7; perhaps TRBD1 as D (6 bases). V was shortened by 2 bases and J by 3 bases, with 8 bases between the two germline ends. Germline V CDR1 and CDR2: GTSNPN, SVGIG (reference sequence). The CDR3 extends over 12 amino acids. CDR3 bases: TGTGCCTGGAGTACACAGGGCTACGAGCAGTACTTC. This codes for CAWSTQGYEQYF.

This clonotype was detected a few times. The chain couples TRBV12-3 or TRBV12-4 to TRBJ2-1; TRBD2 aligns across 10 bases. This CDR3 spans 16 amino acids. V lost 6 bases to trimming and J lost 6 bases; unmatched junction nucleotides: 11. This CDR3 is CASSPPSGRAFNEQFF. The CDR3 DNA is TGTGCCAGCAGCCCACCGAGCGGGAGGGCCTTCAATGAGCAGTTCTTC.

This clonotype was recorded a few times. The gene calls are TRBV14 and TRBJ2-1; D gene unclear. Germline CDR1 and CDR2: SGHDN and FVKESK. Trimming left V 3 bases short and J 6 bases short, with 6 bases between. The CDR3 totals 12 residues. The CDR3 DNA sequence: TGTGCCAGCAGCCACTATCCCAATGAGCAGTTCTTC. This gives the protein CASSHYPNEQFF.

This clonotype was counted only a few times. The chain has TRBV10-3 and TRBJ2-7; no firm D call. CDR1 is ENHRY and CDR2 is SYGVKD in the germline V gene. The ends were cut back, 0 bases at V and 1 base at J, with 13 bases in the middle. This CDR3 is built from 16 residues. CDR3 bases: TGTGCCATCAGTGAGTCAGGAAGGGTTGTTTCCTACGAGCAGTACTTC. It encodes CAISESGRVVSYEQYF.

In its sample, this clonotype was seen a few times. This chain links TRBV20-1 with TRBJ1-2; D unresolved. Per germline, CDR1 DFQATT and CDR2 SNEGSKA (reference sequence). The CDR3 length is 11 residues. Trimming cost V 6 bases and J 6 bases, with 11 bases left between them. DNA for the CDR3: TGCAGTGCCAACAGCGGGCATGGCTACACCTTC. This codes for CSANSGHGYTF.

The chain couples TRBV25-1 to TRBJ2-1; possible D gene TRBD2, 5 bases. The V end lost 3 bases, the J end lost 7 bases, and 7 bases lay between the germline ends. Germline lookup yields CDR1 MGHDK and CDR2 SYGVNS. The CDR3 length is 12 residues. In DNA, the CDR3 is TGTGCCAGCAGTGACCAGCGGAATGAGCAGTTCTTC. Translated, it gives CASSDQRNEQFF.

This clonotype was counted a few times. CDR3 sequence: CASSLDFDWHTQYF. The CDR3 bases are TGCGCCAGCAGCTTGGATTTTGACTGGCATACGCAGTATTTT. V usage is TRBV5-1 and J usage is TRBJ2-3; no clear D gene. The CDR3 totals 14 residues. V lost 0 bases, J lost 7 bases, and 12 bases lay in between. In germline, CDR1 is SGHRS, CDR2 YFSETQ.

This sequence joins TRBV7-6 and TRBJ1-2; D is ambiguous. V was trimmed by 5 bases and J by 7 bases, leaving 20 bases between them. CDR1 and CDR2 (germline): SGHVS, FNYEAQ. CDR3 length equals 15 residues. The CDR3 DNA is TGTGCCAGCAGCCTAGGTCCGGGTTTCGCCGGTGGCTACACCTTC. Its protein product is CASSLGPGFAGGYTF.

The chain is built from TRBV6-5 and TRBJ1-4; D possibly corresponds to TRBD1 (5 bases). The germline CDR1 and CDR2 sequences are MNHEY and SVGAGI. The germline V and J ends were trimmed by 4 bases and 4 bases, with 10 bases remaining between them. The CDR3 contains 14 residues. Here the CDR3 DNA reads TGTGCCAGCAGTTTAGAAGGGGATAATGAAAAACTGTTTTTT. Translation: CASSLEGDNEKLFF.

Only a few counts were recorded for this clonotype. CDR3 coding DNA: TGTGCCAGCAAAGAAGGACCGTCTAATGAAAAACTGTTTTTT. This codes for CASKEGPSNEKLFF. The J gene is TRBJ1-4, the V gene TRBV2; no clear D gene. CDR1 and CDR2 (germline): SNHLY, FYNNEI. Trimming cost V 7 bases and J 3 bases, with 12 bases left between them. The CDR3 runs to 14 residues.

Only a few counts were recorded for this clonotype. The CDR3: CSAAGGGEFSTDTQYF. The DNA for the CDR3 is TGCAGTGCTGCCGGCGGTGGTGAATTTAGCACAGATACGCAGTATTTT. The chain uses TRBV20-1 and TRBJ2-3, with D hard to call. V shed 5 bases and J shed 0 bases, with 18 bases lying between them. Germline-derived CDR1 and CDR2 are DFQATT and SNEGSKA (reference sequence). The CDR3 has 16 amino acids.

This clonotype was picked up a small number of times. The V and J genes are TRBV7-2 and TRBJ2-3; either TRBD1 or TRBD2 may supply D (5 bases each). The CDR3 spans 16 residues. Germline loops: CDR1 SGHTA, CDR2 FQGNSA. V was trimmed by 3 bases and J by 0 bases, leaving 13 bases between them. CDR3 nucleotide sequence: TGTGCCAGCAGCTTGAGCCGGGACCCCAGCACAGATACGCAGTATTTT. Protein sequence: CASSLSRDPSTDTQYF.

This clonotype turned up a few times. The chain has TRBV20-1 and TRBJ1-2; D may be TRBD1 (6 bases). Germline loops: CDR1 DFQATT, CDR2 SNEGSKA (reference sequence). This CDR3 is 13 amino acids long. Between the trimmed V and J ends, which lost 4 bases and 4 bases, there was a span of 13 bases. In DNA, the CDR3 is TGCAGTGCTATCGGACAGAGAGGCTATGGCTACACCTTC. This translates into CSAIGQRGYGYTF.

V usage is TRBV2 and J usage is TRBJ2-5; 8 positions match TRBD1. The trim removed 0 bases at V and 11 bases at J, leaving 14 bases unmatched. This CDR3 is built from 16 residues. Germline CDR1 and CDR2: SNHLY and FYNNEI. This CDR3 reads CASSEARQGTWNEQYF. The DNA of the CDR3 is TGTGCCAGCAGTGAAGCGCGACAGGGGACCTGGAATGAGCAGTACTTC.

The gene calls are TRBV7-9 and TRBJ2-3; D gene unclear. The CDR3 length is 15 residues. Germline CDR1 and CDR2: SEHNR and FQNEAQ (reference sequence). V gave up 5 bases and J gave up 0 bases, with 12 bases separating them. The CDR3 protein is CASSKTVRSTDTQYF. The CDR3 nucleotides read TGTGCCAGCAGCAAAACAGTGAGAAGCACAGATACGCAGTATTTT. The complete variable domain, with remaining parts taken from reference TRBV7-9 and TRBJ2-3, reads DTGVSQNPRHKITKRGQNVTFRCDPISEHNRLYWYRQTLGQGPEFLTYFQNEAQLEKSRLLSDRFSAERPKGSFSTLEIQRTEQGDSAMYLCASSKTVRSTDTQYFGPGTRLTVL.

The V call is TRBV27, the J call TRBJ2-3, with D maybe TRBD1 (7 bases). Trimming shortened V by 3 bases and J by 5 bases, and 15 bases separated the two germline ends. Germline-derived CDR1 and CDR2 are MNHEY and SMNVEV (reference sequence). This CDR3 is 15 amino acids long. Here the CDR3 reads CASSFPGGRIDTQYF. The CDR3 DNA reads as TGTGCCAGCAGTTTCCCAGGGGGGCGGATAGATACGCAGTATTTT.

This chain connects TRBV15 to TRBJ1-2, with 9 bases aligning to TRBD1. Germline V gene data show CDR1 as LNHNV and CDR2 as YYDKDF (reference sequence). Unmatched junction bases numbered 13, after V lost 4 bases and J lost 4 bases. This CDR3 has 17 residues. This chain's CDR3 is CATSKRIWDREFYGYTF. The CDR3 coding sequence is TGTGCCACCAGCAAGAGGATCTGGGACAGGGAATTCTATGGCTACACCTTC.

The chain couples TRBV7-9 to TRBJ2-3, with 8 positions matching TRBD1. J gave up 2 bases and V 4 bases, and 5 bases lay outside the gene matches. Germline-derived CDR1 and CDR2 are SEHNR and FQNEAQ (reference sequence). The CDR3 loop spans 15 amino acids. CDR3 nucleotides: TGTGCCAGCAGCTGGACAGGGCGAGACACAGATACGCAGTATTTT. Residues: CASSWTGRDTDTQYF.

The V and J genes are TRBV4-1 and TRBJ1-1; no clear D gene. The CDR3 has 15 residues. Germline V gene lookup returns CDR1 MGHRA and CDR2 YSYEKL. Trimming removed 0 bases from V and 7 bases from J, with 15 bases in between. CDR3 nucleotides: TGCGCCAGCAGCCAAGAAAGCCGGGGTCATGGTGAAGCTTTCTTT. It codes for CASSQESRGHGEAFF.

The chain carries TRBV2 and TRBJ1-1, with D possibly being TRBD1 (6 bases). Germline V gene lookup returns CDR1 SNHLY and CDR2 FYNNEI. V lost 5 bases and J 1 base, leaving 14 bases between the germline ends. CDR3 length: 15 residues. The CDR3 region is CASSNRDLPNTEAFF. Here the CDR3 DNA reads TGTGCCAGCAGTAACAGGGACCTGCCGAACACTGAAGCTTTCTTT.